This T cell receptor beta chain originates from a study of cytomegalovirus exposure and HLA in healthy donors. Across the whole study: Genetic ancestry analysis placed approximately 80% of the 300 to 500 donors that were genotyped in the Caucasian-associated cluster.

As for this clone: Its cognate antigen is unknown.

The PCR contained 60 Vbeta and 13 Jbeta primers. The protocol was immunoSEQ multiplex PCR, while the TCRdb copy is restricted to in-frame clones and leaves out a portion. This table holds over 150,000 clones, 80% found once. The CDR3 length is 14 residues. Germline V gene sequence: CDR1 MDHEN, CDR2 SYDVKM. Trimming left V 6 bases short and J 7 bases short, with 16 bases between. Whole-study findings and limits: Donors were assumed by presence/absence analyses to have roughly uniform sequencing depth. Later work found that TCR association rates differed between HLA loci; DRB1 had the most and HLA-C the fewest. Earlier results showed most TCR beta V segments being productive about 87% or about 30% of the time.

Specimen: PBMCs. The rearrangement joins TRBV28 to TRBJ2-1, with D maybe TRBD2 (6 bases). The sequence came from a man aged 25 to 40 in good health and CMV-seronegative. CDR3 region: CASRYGGSSNEQFF. DNA for the CDR3: TGTGCCAGCAGATATGGAGGGAGTTCGAATGAGCAGTTCTTC.